Each of the 18 T cell receptor beta chains below was sequenced from the same sample in a study of PD-L1 blockade in urothelial cancer. Specified time point: peripheral blood 6 weeks after treatment start. Assay used: immunoSEQ multiplex PCR; TCRdb lists only in-frame clones, some missing. The repertoire holds roughly 120,000 clones, with under 95% as singletons. Source: PBMCs, taken around atezolizumab (anti-PD-L1) treatment. Receptors were obtained from a man aged 55 to 70 with urothelial cancer.

The chain recombines TRBV11-2 with TRBJ2-1, with 9 bases aligning to TRBD2. The junction had 4 bases not matched to a gene; V was cut back by 4 bases and J by 3 bases. This CDR3 has 15 residues. Germline V gene sequence: CDR1 SGHAT, CDR2 FQNNGV. The CDR3 region is CASSSGLALYNEQFF. CDR3 nucleotide sequence: TGTGCCAGCAGCTCGGGACTAGCCCTCTACAATGAGCAGTTCTTC.

The chain combines TRBV19 with TRBJ1-2; TRBD1 matches 9 bases. The germline V gene has CDR1 LNHDA and CDR2 SQIVND (reference sequence). V lost 7 bases to trimming and J lost 7 bases; unmatched junction nucleotides: 4. This CDR3 is 12 amino acids long. CDR3 bases: TGTGCCAGTATGACAGGGGGAGGTGGCTACACCTTC. This gives the protein CASMTGGGGYTF.

The gene calls are TRBV6-6 and TRBJ1-1, with D uncertain. This CDR3 has 12 residues. Germline V gene lookup returns CDR1 MNHNY and CDR2 SVGAGI (reference sequence). V was cut by 7 bases and J by 0 bases, with 6 bases left in between. CDR3 coding DNA: TGTGCCAGCAAAGGAGTGAACACTGAAGCTTTCTTT. Protein product: CASKGVNTEAFF.

The chain joins TRBV18 to TRBJ1-5; 7 nucleotides align to TRBD1. The CDR3 loop spans 15 amino acids. Losses at the gene ends were 1 base for V and 6 bases for J; bases not matched to a gene: 6. Germline values: CDR1 KGHSH, CDR2 LQKENI. The CDR3 region is CASSPQQGSIQPQHF. CDR3 sequence (DNA): TGTGCCAGCTCACCACAACAGGGGTCAATTCAGCCCCAGCATTTT.

The chain uses TRBV7-9 and TRBJ1-3; 9 bases fit TRBD1. Germline CDR1 reads SEHNR; CDR2 reads FQNEAQ (reference sequence). The V gene end was trimmed by 5 bases and the J gene end by 8 bases; junction bases not matched to a gene: 4. The CDR3 sequence is 13 residues long. The chain's CDR3 is CASSIQGAYTIYF. The CDR3 DNA follows: TGTGCCAGCAGCATACAGGGGGCTTACACCATATATTTT.

The rearrangement uses TRBV10-3 and TRBJ2-5, with a possible D match to TRBD2 (5 bases). The V gene's germline CDR1 is ENHRY and CDR2 SYGVKD. The CDR3 extends over 14 amino acids. Trimming removed 3 bases from V and 3 bases from J, with 11 bases in between. As DNA, the CDR3 is TGTGCCATCAGTGACCGGGGTGGAGAAGAGACCCAGTACTTC. Translating it yields CAISDRGGEETQYF.

The rearrangement uses TRBV27 and TRBJ2-2; 11 bases align to TRBD1. V was clipped by 6 bases and J by 7 bases; unmatched bases: 4. The CDR3 loop spans 14 amino acids. Germline lookup yields CDR1 MNHEY and CDR2 SMNVEV (reference sequence). DNA of the CDR3: TGTGCCAGCAGGGGGACAGGGGGTATCGGGGAGCTGTTTTTT. Translated, it gives CASRGTGGIGELFF.

The J gene is TRBJ2-1, the V gene TRBV7-7, with 7 bases identical to TRBD2. CDR3 length: 14 amino acids. V shed 1 base and J 6 bases; nucleotides not matched to a gene: 3. Germline values: CDR1 SSHAT, CDR2 FNYEAQ (reference sequence). The CDR3 loop reads CASSLGPGGNEQFF. CDR3 DNA sequence: TGTGCCAGCAGCTTAGGTCCGGGAGGCAATGAGCAGTTCTTC.

CDR3 nucleotides: TGCGCCAGCAGCCCCGAGGGTAGCGGTCCTAGGGATACGCAGTATTTT. Encoded protein: CASSPEGSGPRDTQYF. The gene calls are TRBV5-1 and TRBJ2-3; a weak D match, TRBD2 (6 bases). Germline V lookup: CDR1 SGHRS, CDR2 YFSETQ. CDR3 length: 16 residues. Trimming shortened V by 4 bases and J by 6 bases, and 21 bases separated the two germline ends.

V gene TRBV11-2 combines with J gene TRBJ2-2, with a tentative D call TRBD2 (6 bases). The CDR3 is 17 residues long. V lost 1 base and J lost 0, with 12 bases in between. Germline V gene sequence: CDR1 SGHAT, CDR2 FQNNGV. The DNA for the CDR3 is TGTGCCAGCAGCTTAGGTTGGGGGACTTCGAACACCGGGGAGCTGTTTTTT. It yields the protein CASSLGWGTSNTGELFF.

The rearrangement uses TRBV6-5 and TRBJ2-2, with D possibly being TRBD1 (6 bases). Germline V gene lookup returns CDR1 MNHEY and CDR2 SVGAGI. The CDR3 extends over 15 amino acids. V was shortened by 2 bases and J by 1 base, with 8 bases between the two germline ends. The CDR3 region has the DNA TGTGCCAGCAGTTACGACAGGTTGAACACCGGGGAGCTGTTTTTT. Translating it yields CASSYDRLNTGELFF.

This CDR3 is CASSSYGTTQDTQYF. As DNA, the CDR3 is TGTGCCAGCAGTTCGTACGGGACAACTCAGGATACGCAGTATTTT. This chain joins TRBV28 and TRBJ2-3, with D perhaps matching TRBD1 (6 bases). Trimming shortened V by 4 bases and J by 6 bases, and 17 bases separated the two germline ends. This CDR3 comprises 15 residues. Germline V CDR1 and CDR2: MDHEN, SYDVKM.

The chain is built from TRBV19 and TRBJ2-4; no firm D call. Germline CDR1 is LNHDA and CDR2 is SQIVND (reference sequence). Trimming left V 5 bases short and J 10 bases short, with 15 bases between. This CDR3 has 13 amino acids. The CDR3 loop is CASSPPRRLIQYF. The CDR3 DNA reads TGTGCCAGTAGTCCGCCGAGGCGATTAATTCAGTACTTC.

Here the CDR3 reads CASSPGTGGTDTQYF. CDR3 nucleotides: TGTGCCAGCAGCCCGGGGACAGGGGGAACAGATACGCAGTATTTT. V gene TRBV5-4 combines with J gene TRBJ2-3, with 11 bases fitting TRBD1. The J segment lost 3 bases and the V segment lost 4 bases, leaving 4 bases of the junction unmatched. The CDR3 contains 15 residues. CDR1 is SGHNT, CDR2 YYREEE, per germline (reference sequence). Full variable domain (remainder filled in from reference TRBV5-4 and TRBJ2-3): ETGVTQSPTHLIKTRGQQVTLRCSSQSGHNTVSWYQQALGQGPQFIFQYYREEENGRGNFPPRFSGLQFPNYSSELNVNALELDDSALYLCASSPGTGGTDTQYFGPGTRLTVL.

This rearrangement joins TRBV10-3 to TRBJ2-1, with a weak D call TRBD2 (8 bases). Trimming left V 2 bases short and J 7 bases short, with 18 bases between. CDR3 length: 16 amino acids. Germline-derived CDR1 and CDR2 are ENHRY and SYGVKD. The CDR3 coding sequence is TGTGCCATCAGTGAGGGGACAGCGGGAGTGGGGAATGAGCAGTTCTTC. Translation gives CAISEGTAGVGNEQFF.

The chain couples TRBV9 to TRBJ2-7, with 8 bases identical to TRBD1. The CDR3 has 17 amino acids. From germline, CDR1 is SGDLS and CDR2 YYNGEE. With 5 bases clipped from V and 5 bases from J, the junction kept 18 bases outside the gene matches. This CDR3 is CASRAFFPDRASDEQYF. As DNA, the CDR3 is TGTGCCAGCAGAGCATTCTTCCCGGACAGGGCATCCGACGAGCAGTACTTC. Drawing the rest from reference TRBV9 and TRBJ2-7, the complete variable domain is DSGVTQTPKHLITATGQRVTLRCSPRSGDLSVYWYQQSLDQGLQFLIQYYNGEERAKGNILERFSAQQFPDLHSELNLSSLELGDSALYFCASRAFFPDRASDEQYFGPGTRLTVT.

This clone was picked up one time. This chain joins TRBV7-9 and TRBJ2-2; possible D gene TRBD1, 5 bases. CDR3 length: 13 amino acids. Germline values: CDR1 SEHNR, CDR2 FQNEAQ (reference sequence). V gave up 5 bases and J gave up 6 bases, with 10 bases separating them. CDR3 sequence: CASSDQGAGELFF. The CDR3 DNA sequence: TGTGCCAGCAGCGACCAGGGCGCCGGGGAGCTGTTTTTT.

The V and J genes are TRBV4-3 and TRBJ2-3; 10 bases are a match to TRBD2. The J segment lost 6 bases and the V segment lost 1 base, leaving 7 bases of the junction unmatched. This CDR3 is built from 16 residues. Germline V gives CDR1 LGHNA, CDR2 YSLEER. CDR3 region: CASSQGSSGGPDTQYF. Written as DNA, the CDR3 is TGCGCCAGCAGCCAAGGATCTAGCGGGGGACCTGATACGCAGTATTTT.